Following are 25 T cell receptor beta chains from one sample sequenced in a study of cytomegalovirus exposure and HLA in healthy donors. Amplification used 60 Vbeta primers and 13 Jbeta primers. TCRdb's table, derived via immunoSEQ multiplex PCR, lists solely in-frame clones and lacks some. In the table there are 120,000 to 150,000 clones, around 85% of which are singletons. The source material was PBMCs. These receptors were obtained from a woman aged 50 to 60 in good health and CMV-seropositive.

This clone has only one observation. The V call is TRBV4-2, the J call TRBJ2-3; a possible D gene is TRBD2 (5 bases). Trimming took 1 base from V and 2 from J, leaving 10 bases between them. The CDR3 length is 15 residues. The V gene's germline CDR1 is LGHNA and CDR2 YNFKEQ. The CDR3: CASSQGGANTDTQYF. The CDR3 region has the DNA TGTGCCAGCAGCCAAGGGGGAGCCAACACAGATACGCAGTATTTT.

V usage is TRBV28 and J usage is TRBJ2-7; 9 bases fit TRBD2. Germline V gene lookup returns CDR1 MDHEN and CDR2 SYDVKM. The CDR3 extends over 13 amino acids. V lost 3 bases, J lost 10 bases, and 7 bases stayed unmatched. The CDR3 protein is CASSLRGGVDQYF. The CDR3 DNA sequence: TGTGCCAGCAGTTTGCGGGGGGGCGTCGATCAGTACTTC.

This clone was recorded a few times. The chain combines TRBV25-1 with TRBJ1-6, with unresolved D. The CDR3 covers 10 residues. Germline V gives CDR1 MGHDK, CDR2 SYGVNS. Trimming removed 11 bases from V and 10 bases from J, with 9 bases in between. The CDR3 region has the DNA TGTGCCGCCGGACTATCACCCCTCCACTTT. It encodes CAAGLSPLHF.

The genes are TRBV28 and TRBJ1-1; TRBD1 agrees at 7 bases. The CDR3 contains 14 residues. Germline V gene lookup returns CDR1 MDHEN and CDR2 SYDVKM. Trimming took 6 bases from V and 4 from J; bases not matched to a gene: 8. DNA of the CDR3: TGTGCCAGCAGGACCGACAGGGACCCCACTGAAGCTTTCTTT. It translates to CASRTDRDPTEAFF. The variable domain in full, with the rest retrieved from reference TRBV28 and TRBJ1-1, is DVKVTQSSRYLVKRTGEKVFLECVQDMDHENMFWYRQDPGLGLRLIYFSYDVKMKEKGDIPEGYSVSREKKERFSLILESASTNQTSMYLCASRTDRDPTEAFFGQGTRLTVV.

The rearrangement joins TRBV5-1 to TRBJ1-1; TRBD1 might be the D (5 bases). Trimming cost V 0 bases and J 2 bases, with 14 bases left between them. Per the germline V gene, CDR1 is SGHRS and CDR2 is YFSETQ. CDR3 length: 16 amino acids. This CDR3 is CASSLGRGKGNTEAFF. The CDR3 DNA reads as TGCGCCAGCAGCTTGGGTCGGGGGAAGGGAAACACTGAAGCTTTCTTT.

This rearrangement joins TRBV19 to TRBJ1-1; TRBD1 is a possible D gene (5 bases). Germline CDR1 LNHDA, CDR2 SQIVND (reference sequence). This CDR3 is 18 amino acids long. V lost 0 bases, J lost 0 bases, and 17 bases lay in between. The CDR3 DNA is TGTGCCAGTAGTATAGACCCCTCCGGGGGAACGGTGAACACTGAAGCTTTCTTT. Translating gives CASSIDPSGGTVNTEAFF.

The CDR3 loop reads CASSPTRQGGNTIYF. In DNA form, the CDR3 reads TGCGCCAGCAGCCCAACCCGACAGGGGGGAAACACCATATATTTT. V gene TRBV4-1 combines with J gene TRBJ1-3; 8 bases are a match to TRBD1. With 4 bases clipped from V and 4 bases from J, the junction kept 6 bases outside the gene matches. CDR1 and CDR2 from the germline V gene are MGHRA and YSYEKL. The CDR3 is 15 residues long.

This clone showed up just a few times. The CDR3 DNA is TGTGCCAGCAGCTTACAGGCAGAAAATGAGCAGTTCTTC. It codes for CASSLQAENEQFF. This sequence joins TRBV7-9 and TRBJ2-1, with D hard to call. V was trimmed by 2 bases and J by 7 bases, leaving 9 bases between them. CDR1 and CDR2 (germline): SEHNR, FQNEAQ (reference sequence). The CDR3 spans 13 residues. The variable domain in full, with the rest retrieved from reference TRBV7-9 and TRBJ2-1, is DTGVSQNPRHKITKRGQNVTFRCDPISEHNRLYWYRQTLGQGPEFLTYFQNEAQLEKSRLLSDRFSAERPKGSFSTLEIQRTEQGDSAMYLCASSLQAENEQFFGPGTRLTVL.

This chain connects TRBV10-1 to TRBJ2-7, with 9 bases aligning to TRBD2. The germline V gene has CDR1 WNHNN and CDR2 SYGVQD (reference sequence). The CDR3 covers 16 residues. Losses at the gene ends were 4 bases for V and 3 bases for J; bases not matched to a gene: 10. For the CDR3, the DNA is TGCGCCAGCAGTGGGCGGGAGGGGACGGGGGACTACGAGCAGTACTTC. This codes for CASSGREGTGDYEQYF.

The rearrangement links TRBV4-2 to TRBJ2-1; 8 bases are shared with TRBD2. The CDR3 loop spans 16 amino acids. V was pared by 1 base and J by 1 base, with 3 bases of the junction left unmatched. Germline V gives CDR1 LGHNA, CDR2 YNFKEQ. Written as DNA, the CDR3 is TGTGCCAGCAGCCAAGGTAGCGGGACATCCTACAATGAGCAGTTCTTC. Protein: CASSQGSGTSYNEQFF.

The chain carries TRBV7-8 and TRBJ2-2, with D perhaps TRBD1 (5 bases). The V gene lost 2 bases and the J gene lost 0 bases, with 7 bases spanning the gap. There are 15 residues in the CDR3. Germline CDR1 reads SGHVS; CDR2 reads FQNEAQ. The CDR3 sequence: CASSLMGPNTGELFF. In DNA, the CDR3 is TGTGCCAGCAGCTTAATGGGGCCGAACACCGGGGAGCTGTTTTTT.

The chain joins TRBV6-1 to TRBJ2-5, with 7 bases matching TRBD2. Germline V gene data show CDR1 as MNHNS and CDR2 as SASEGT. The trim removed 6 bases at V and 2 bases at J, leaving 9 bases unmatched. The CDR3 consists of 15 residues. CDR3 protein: CASRHLGGEQETQYF. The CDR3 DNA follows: TGTGCCAGCAGGCACCTGGGGGGGGAACAAGAGACCCAGTACTTC.

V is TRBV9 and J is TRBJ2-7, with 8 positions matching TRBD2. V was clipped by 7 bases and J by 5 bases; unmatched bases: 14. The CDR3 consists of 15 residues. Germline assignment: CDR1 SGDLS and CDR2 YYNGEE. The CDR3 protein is CASGPGRLASHEQYF. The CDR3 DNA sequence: TGTGCCAGCGGCCCGGGGAGACTAGCGTCCCACGAGCAGTACTTC.

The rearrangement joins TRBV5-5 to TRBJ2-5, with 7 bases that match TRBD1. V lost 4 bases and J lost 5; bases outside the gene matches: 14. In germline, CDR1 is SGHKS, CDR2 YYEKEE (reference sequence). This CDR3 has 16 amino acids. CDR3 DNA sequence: TGTGCCAGCAGCCCCGGGACAGCTCTTGGGCAGGAGACCCAGTACTTC. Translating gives CASSPGTALGQETQYF.

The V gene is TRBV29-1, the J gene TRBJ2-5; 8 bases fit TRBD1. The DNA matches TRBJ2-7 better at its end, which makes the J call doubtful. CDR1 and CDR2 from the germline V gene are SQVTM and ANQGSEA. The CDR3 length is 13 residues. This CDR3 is CSVEETGAHEQYF. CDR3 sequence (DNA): TGCAGCGTTGAAGAGACAGGGGCCCACGAGCAGTACTTC.

CDR3 in DNA: TGTGCCAGCAGCTATCTTACGGGGGGGCCAAGGACCCAGTACTTC. Protein: CASSYLTGGPRTQYF. The J gene is TRBJ2-5, the V gene TRBV5-6; 8 positions match TRBD2. This CDR3 is 15 amino acids long. Germline-derived CDR1 and CDR2 are SGHDT and YYEEEE. V dropped 3 bases and J dropped 7; count of bases not matched to a gene: 11. The variable domain in full, with the rest retrieved from reference TRBV5-6 and TRBJ2-5, is DAGVTQSPTHLIKTRGQQVTLRCSPKSGHDTVSWYQQALGQGPQFIFQYYEEEERQRGNFPDRFSGHQFPNYSSELNVNALLLGDSALYLCASSYLTGGPRTQYFGPGTRLLVL.

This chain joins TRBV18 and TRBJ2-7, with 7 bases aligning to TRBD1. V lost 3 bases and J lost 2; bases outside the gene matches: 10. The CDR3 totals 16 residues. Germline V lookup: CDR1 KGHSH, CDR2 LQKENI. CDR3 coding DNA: TGTGCCAGCTCACCCAGACAGGGATCTAGGACCTACGAGCAGTACTTC. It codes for CASSPRQGSRTYEQYF.

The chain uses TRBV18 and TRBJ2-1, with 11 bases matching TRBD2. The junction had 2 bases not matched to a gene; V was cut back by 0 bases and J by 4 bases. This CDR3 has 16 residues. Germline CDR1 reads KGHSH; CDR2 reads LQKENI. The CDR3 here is CASSPPSGGDYNEQFF. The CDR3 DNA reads TGTGCCAGCTCACCACCTAGCGGGGGGGATTACAATGAGCAGTTCTTC. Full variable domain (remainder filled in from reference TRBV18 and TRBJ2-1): NAGVMQNPRHLVRRRGQEARLRCSPMKGHSHVYWYRQLPEEGLKFMVYLQKENIIDESGMPKERFSAEFPKEGPSILRIQQVVRGDSAAYFCASSPPSGGDYNEQFFGPGTRLTVL.

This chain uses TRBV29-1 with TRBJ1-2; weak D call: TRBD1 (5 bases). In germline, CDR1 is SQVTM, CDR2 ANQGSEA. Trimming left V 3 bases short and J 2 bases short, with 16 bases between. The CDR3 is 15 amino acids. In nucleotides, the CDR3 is TGCAGCGTTGATCAGGGTTGGGTGATCAACTATGGCTACACCTTC. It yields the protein CSVDQGWVINYGYTF.

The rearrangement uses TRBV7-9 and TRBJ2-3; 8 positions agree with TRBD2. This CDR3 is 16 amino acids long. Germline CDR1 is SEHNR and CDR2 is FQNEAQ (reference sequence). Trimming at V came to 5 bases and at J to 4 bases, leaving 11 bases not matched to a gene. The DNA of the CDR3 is TGTGCCAGCAGCCTCCGGACTAGCAGGGGATCAGATACGCAGTATTTT. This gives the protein CASSLRTSRGSDTQYF.

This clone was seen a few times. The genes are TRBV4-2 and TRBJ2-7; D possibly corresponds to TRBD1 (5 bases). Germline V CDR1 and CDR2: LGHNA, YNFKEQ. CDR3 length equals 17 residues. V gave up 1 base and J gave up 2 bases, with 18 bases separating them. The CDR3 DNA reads TGTGCCAGCAGCCAAGCCCCCCAGGGCCCTTCAGCCTACGAGCAGTACTTC. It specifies CASSQAPQGPSAYEQYF.

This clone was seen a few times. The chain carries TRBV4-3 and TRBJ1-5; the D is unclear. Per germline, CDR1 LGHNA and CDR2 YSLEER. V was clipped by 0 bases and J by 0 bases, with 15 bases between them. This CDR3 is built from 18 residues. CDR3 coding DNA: TGCGCCAGCAGCCAAGATCCCTACAGTTTGAATAGCAATCAGCCCCAGCATTTT. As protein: CASSQDPYSLNSNQPQHF.

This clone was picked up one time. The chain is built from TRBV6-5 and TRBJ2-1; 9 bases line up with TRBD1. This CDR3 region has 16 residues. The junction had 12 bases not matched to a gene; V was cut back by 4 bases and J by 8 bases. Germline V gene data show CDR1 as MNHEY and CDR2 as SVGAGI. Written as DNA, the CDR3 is TGTGCCAGCAGTTCACCTAGGTACAGGGGGCAATATGAGCAGTTCTTC. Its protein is CASSSPRYRGQYEQFF.

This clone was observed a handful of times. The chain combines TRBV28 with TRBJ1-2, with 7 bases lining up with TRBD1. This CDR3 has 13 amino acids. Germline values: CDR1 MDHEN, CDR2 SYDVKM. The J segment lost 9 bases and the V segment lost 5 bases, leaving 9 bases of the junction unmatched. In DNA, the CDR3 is TGTGCCAGCAGTACAGACGGGACAGCCAGCTACACCTTC. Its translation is CASSTDGTASYTF.

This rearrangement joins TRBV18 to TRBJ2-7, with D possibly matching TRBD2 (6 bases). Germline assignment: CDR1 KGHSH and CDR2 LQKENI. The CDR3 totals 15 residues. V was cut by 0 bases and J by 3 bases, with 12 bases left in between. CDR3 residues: CASSPPAGPLYEQYF. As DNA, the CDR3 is TGTGCCAGCTCACCACCGGCGGGACCTCTCTACGAGCAGTACTTC. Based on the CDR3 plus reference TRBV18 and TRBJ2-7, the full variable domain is NAGVMQNPRHLVRRRGQEARLRCSPMKGHSHVYWYRQLPEEGLKFMVYLQKENIIDESGMPKERFSAEFPKEGPSILRIQQVVRGDSAAYFCASSPPAGPLYEQYFGPGTRLTVT.